This T cell receptor (beta chain) was sequenced for a study of neurological immune-mediated disorders. Many counts were recorded for this clonotype. The V end lost 4 bases, the J end lost 1 base, and 17 bases lay between the germline ends. Per germline, CDR1 SGHVS and CDR2 FQNEAQ. This CDR3 is 17 amino acids long. TCRdb redid the calling of the 5' RACE reads with MiXCR, one entry per CDR3 protein. In the table there are 17,000 or so distinct CDR3 sequences, over 2.5% of which are singletons. Sequences were obtained from PBMCs. The genes are TRBV7-8 and TRBJ1-5; the D is unclear. This receptor was identified in a woman younger than 30 with multiple sclerosis. As DNA, the CDR3 is TGTGCCAGCAGCTCCTCTATAGGGTTTAGGAGCAATCAGCCCCAGCATTTT. This translates into CASSSSIGFRSNQPQHF.